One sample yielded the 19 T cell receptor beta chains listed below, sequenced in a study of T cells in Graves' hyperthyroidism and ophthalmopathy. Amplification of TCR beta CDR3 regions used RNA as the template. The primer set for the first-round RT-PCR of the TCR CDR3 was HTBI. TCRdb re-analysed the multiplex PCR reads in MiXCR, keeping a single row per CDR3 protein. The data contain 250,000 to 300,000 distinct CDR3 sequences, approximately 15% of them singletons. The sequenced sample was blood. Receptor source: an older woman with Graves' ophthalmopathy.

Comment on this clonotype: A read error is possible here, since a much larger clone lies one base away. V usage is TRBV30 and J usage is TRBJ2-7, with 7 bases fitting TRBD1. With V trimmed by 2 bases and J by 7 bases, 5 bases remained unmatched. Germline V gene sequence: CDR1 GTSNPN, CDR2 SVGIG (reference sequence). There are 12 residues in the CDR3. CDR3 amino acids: CAWSNRGDEQYF. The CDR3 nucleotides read TGTGCCTGGAGTAACAGGGGCGATGAGCAGTACTTC.

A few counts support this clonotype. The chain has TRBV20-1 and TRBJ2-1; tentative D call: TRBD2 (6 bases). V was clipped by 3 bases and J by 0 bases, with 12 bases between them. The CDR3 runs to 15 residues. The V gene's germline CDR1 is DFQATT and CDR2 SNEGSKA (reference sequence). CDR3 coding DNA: TGCAGTGCTAGTCCCCTCGGGAGCTCCTACAATGAGCAGTTCTTC. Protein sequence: CSASPLGSSYNEQFF.

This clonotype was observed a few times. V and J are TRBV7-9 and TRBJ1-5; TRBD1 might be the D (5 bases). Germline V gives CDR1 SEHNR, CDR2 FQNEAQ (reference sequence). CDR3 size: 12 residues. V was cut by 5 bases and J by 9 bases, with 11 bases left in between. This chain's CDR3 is CASSPGFSPQHF. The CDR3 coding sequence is TGTGCCAGCAGCCCAGGGTTCTCGCCCCAGCATTTT.

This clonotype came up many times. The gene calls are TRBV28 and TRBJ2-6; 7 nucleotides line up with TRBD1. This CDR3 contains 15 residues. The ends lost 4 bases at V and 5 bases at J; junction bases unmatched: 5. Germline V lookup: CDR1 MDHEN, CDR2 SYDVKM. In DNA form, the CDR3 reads TGTGCCAGCAGTTCTAACAGGGGCCGGGCCAACGTCCTGACTTTC. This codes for CASSSNRGRANVLTF.

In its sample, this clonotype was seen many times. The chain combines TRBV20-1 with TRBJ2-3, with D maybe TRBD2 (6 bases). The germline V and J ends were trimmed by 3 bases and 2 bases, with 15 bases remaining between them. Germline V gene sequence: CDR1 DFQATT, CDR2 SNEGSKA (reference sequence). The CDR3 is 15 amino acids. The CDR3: CSARGVREPTDTQYF. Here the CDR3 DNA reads TGCAGTGCTAGGGGCGTGCGGGAACCCACAGATACGCAGTATTTT.

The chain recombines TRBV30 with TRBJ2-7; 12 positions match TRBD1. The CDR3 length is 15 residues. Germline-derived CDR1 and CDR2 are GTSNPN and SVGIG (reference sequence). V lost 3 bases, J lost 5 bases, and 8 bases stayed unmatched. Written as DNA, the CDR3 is TGTGCCTGGAGCGCTGGGACAGGGGGCTTCCACGAGCAGTACTTC. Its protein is CAWSAGTGGFHEQYF.

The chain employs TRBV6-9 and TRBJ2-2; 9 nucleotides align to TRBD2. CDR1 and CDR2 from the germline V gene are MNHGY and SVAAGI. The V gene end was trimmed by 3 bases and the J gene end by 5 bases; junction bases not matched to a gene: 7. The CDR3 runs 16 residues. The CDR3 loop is CASSYPAGGRTGELFF. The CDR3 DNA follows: TGTGCCAGCAGTTACCCCGCGGGGGGGCGTACCGGGGAGCTGTTTTTT.

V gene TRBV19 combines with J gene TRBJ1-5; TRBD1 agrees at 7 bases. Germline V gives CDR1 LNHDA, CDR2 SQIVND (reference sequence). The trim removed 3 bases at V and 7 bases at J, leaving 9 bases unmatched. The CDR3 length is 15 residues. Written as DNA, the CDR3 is TGTGCCAGTAGTATTATACGACAGGGCGGACAGCCCCAGCATTTT. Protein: CASSIIRQGGQPQHF.

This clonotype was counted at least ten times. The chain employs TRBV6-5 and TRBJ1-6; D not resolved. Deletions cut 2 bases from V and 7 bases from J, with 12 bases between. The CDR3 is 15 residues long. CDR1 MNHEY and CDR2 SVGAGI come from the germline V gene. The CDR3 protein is CASSYDLKGNSPLHF. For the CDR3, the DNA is TGTGCCAGCAGTTACGACCTTAAGGGAAATTCACCCCTCCACTTT.

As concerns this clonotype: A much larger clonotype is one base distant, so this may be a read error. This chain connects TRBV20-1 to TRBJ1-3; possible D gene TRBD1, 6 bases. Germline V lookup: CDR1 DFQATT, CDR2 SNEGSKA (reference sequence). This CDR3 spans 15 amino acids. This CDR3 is CSASTGPLSGNAIYF. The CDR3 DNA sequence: TGCAGTGCTTCGACAGGTCCCCTATCTGGAAACGCCATATATTTT.

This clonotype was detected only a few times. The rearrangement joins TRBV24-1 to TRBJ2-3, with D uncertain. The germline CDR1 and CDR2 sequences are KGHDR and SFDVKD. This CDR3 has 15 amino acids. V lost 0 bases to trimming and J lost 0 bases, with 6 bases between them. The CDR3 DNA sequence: TGTGCCACCAGTGATTTGTCGGATAGCACAGATACGCAGTATTTT. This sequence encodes CATSDLSDSTDTQYF.

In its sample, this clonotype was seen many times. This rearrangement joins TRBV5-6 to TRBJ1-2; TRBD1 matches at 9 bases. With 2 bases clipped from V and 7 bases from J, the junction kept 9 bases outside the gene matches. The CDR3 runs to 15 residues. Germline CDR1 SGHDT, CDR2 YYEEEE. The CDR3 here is CASSFWDRDFIGYTF. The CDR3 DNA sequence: TGTGCCAGCAGCTTTTGGGACAGGGATTTTATTGGCTACACCTTC.

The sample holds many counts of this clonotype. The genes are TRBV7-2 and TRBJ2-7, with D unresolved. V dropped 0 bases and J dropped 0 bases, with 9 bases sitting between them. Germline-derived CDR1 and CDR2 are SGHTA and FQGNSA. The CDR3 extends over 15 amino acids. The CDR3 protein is CASSLAGVYSYEQYF. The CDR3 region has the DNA TGTGCCAGCAGCTTAGCTGGAGTTTACTCCTACGAGCAGTACTTC. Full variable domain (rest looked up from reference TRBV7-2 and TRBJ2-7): GAGVSQSPSNKVTEKGKDVELRCDPISGHTALYWYRQSLGQGLEFLIYFQGNSAPDKSGLPSDRFSAERTGGSVSTLTIQRTQQEDSAVYLCASSLAGVYSYEQYFGPGTRLTVT.

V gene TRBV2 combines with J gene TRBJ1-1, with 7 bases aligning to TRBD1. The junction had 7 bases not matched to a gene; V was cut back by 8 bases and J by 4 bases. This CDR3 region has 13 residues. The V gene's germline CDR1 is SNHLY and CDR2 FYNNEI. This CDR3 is CASLTGSLTEAFF. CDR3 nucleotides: TGTGCCAGCTTGACAGGGAGTCTCACTGAAGCTTTCTTT.

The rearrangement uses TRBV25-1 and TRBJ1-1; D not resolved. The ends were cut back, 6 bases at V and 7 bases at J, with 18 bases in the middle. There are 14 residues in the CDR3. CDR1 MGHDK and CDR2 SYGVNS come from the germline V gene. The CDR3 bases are TGTGCCAGCAGCCCGCCACGGGAAATGGATGAAGCTTTCTTT. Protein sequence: CASSPPREMDEAFF. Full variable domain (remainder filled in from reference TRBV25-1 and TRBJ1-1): EADIYQTPRYLVIGTGKKITLECSQTMGHDKMYWYQQDPGMELHLIHYSYGVNSTEKGDLSSESTVSRIRTEHFPLTLESARPSHTSQYLCASSPPREMDEAFFGQGTRLTVV.

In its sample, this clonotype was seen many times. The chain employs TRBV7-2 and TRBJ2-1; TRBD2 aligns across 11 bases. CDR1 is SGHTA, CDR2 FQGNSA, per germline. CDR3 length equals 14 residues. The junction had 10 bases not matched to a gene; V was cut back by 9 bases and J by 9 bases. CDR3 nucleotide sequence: TGTGCCAGTCGAACCTTAGCGGGAGGGCCTGAGCAGTTCTTC. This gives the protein CASRTLAGGPEQFF.

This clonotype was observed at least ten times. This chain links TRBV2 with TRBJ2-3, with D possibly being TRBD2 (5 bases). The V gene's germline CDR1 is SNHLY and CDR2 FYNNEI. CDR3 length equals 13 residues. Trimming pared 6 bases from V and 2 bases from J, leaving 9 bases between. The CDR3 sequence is CASRDSYTDTQYF. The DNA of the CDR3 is TGTGCCAGCAGGGACTCTTACACAGATACGCAGTATTTT. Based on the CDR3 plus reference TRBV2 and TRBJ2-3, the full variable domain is EPEVTQTPSHQVTQMGQEVILRCVPISNHLYFYWYRQILGQKVEFLVSFYNNEISEKSEIFDDQFSVERPDGSNFTLKIRSTKLEDSAMYFCASRDSYTDTQYFGPGTRLTVL.

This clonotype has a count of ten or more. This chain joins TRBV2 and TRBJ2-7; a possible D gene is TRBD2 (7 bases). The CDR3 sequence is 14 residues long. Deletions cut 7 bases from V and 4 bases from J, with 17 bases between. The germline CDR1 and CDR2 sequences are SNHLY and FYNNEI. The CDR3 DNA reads TGTGCCAGCACCTCCGTGGGGGGGCATTACGAGCAGTACTTC. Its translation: CASTSVGGHYEQYF.

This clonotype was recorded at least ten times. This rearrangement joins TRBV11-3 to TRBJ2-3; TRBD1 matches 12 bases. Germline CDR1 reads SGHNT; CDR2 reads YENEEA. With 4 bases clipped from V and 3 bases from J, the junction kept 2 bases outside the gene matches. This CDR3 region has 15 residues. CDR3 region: CASSSGQGATDTQYF. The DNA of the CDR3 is TGTGCCAGCAGCTCGGGACAGGGGGCAACAGATACGCAGTATTTT.